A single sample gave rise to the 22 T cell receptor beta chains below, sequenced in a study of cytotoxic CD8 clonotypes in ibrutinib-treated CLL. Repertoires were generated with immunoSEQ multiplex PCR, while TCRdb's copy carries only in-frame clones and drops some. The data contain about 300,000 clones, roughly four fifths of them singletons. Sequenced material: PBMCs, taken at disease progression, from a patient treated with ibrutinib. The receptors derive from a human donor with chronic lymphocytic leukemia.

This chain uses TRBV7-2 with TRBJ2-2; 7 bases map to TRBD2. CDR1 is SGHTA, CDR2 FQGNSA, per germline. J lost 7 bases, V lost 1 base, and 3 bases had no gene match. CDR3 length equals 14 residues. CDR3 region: CASSLGSGFGELFF. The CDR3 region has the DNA TGTGCCAGCAGCTTAGGTAGCGGGTTCGGGGAGCTGTTTTTT.

The CDR3 loop reads CASKLAGGTETQYF. The CDR3 DNA sequence: TGTGCCTCAAAACTAGCGGGGGGGACAGAGACCCAGTACTTC. The chain joins TRBV13 to TRBJ2-5; 13 nucleotides match TRBD2. Trimming at V came to 11 bases and at J to 4 bases, leaving 7 bases not matched to a gene. This CDR3 is built from 14 residues. Germline values: CDR1 PRHDT, CDR2 FYEKMQ (reference sequence).

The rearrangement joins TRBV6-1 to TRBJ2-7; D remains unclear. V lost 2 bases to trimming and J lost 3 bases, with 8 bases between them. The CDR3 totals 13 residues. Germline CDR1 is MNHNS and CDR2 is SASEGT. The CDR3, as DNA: TGTGCCAGCAGTGAACGTAGGTACTACGAGCAGTACTTC. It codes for CASSERRYYEQYF.

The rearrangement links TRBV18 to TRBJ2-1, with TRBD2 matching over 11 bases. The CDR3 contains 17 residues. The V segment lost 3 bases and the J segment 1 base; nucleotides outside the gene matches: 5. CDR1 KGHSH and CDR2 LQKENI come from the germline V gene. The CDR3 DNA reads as TGTGCCAGCTCACCGGCTAGCGGGGGGTCGTCCTACAATGAGCAGTTCTTC. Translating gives CASSPASGGSSYNEQFF. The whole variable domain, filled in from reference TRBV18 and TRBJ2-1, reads NAGVMQNPRHLVRRRGQEARLRCSPMKGHSHVYWYRQLPEEGLKFMVYLQKENIIDESGMPKERFSAEFPKEGPSILRIQQVVRGDSAAYFCASSPASGGSSYNEQFFGPGTRLTVL.

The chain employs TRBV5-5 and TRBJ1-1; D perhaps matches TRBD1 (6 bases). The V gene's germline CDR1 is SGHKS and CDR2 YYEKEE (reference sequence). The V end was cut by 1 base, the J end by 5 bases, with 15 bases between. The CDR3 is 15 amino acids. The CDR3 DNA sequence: TGTGCCAGCAGCTTGCAGTATGGGGGCAAAACTGAAGCTTTCTTT. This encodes CASSLQYGGKTEAFF.

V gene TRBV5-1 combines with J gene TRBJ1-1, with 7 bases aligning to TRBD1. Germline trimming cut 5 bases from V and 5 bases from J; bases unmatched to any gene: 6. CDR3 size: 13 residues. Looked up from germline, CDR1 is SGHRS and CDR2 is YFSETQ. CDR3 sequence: CASRAGGGTEAFF. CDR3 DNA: TGCGCCAGCAGAGCAGGGGGTGGTACTGAAGCTTTCTTT.

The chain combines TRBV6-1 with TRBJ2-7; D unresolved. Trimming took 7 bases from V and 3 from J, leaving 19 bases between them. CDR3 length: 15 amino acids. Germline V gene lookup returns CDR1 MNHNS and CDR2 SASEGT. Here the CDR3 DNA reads TGTGCCAGCACCTACCAACCCGGCAGTAACTACGAGCAGTACTTC. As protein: CASTYQPGSNYEQYF.

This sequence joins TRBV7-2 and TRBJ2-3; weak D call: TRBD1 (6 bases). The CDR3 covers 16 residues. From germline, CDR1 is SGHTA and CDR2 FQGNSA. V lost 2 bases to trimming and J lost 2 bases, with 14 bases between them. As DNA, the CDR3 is TGTGCCAGCAGCTTACCCGGGACACCGACCACAGATACGCAGTATTTT. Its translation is CASSLPGTPTTDTQYF.

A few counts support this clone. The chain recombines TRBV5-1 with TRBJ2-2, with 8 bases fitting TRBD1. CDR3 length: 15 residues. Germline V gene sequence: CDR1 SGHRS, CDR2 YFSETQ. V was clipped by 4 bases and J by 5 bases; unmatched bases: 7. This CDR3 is CASSPGTGTTGELFF. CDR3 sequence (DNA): TGCGCCAGCAGCCCGGGGACAGGTACTACCGGGGAGCTGTTTTTT. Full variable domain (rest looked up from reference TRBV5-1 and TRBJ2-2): KAGVTQTPRYLIKTRGQQVTLSCSPISGHRSVSWYQQTPGQGLQFLFEYFSETQRNKGNFPGRFSGRQFSNSRSEMNVSTLELGDSALYLCASSPGTGTTGELFFGEGSRLTVL.

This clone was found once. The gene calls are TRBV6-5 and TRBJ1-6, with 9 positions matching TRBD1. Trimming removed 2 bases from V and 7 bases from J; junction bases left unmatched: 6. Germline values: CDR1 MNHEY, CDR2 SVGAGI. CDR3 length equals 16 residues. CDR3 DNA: TGTGCCAGCAGTTACACAGGGGGCGCGTGGAATTCACCCCTCCACTTT. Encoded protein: CASSYTGGAWNSPLHF.

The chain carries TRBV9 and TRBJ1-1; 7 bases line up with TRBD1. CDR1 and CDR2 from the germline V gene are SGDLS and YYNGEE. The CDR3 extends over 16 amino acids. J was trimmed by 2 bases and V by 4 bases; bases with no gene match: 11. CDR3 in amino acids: CASSPYRGRVNTEAFF. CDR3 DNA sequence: TGTGCCAGCAGCCCATACAGGGGCAGAGTAAACACTGAAGCTTTCTTT. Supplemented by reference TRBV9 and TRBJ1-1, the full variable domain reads DSGVTQTPKHLITATGQRVTLRCSPRSGDLSVYWYQQSLDQGLQFLIQYYNGEERAKGNILERFSAQQFPDLHSELNLSSLELGDSALYFCASSPYRGRVNTEAFFGQGTRLTVV.

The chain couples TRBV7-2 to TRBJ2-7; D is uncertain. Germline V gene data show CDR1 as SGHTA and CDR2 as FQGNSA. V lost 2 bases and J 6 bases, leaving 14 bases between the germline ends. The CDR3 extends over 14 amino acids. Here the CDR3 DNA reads TGTGCCAGCAGCTTACAGGTCCCTAGGAGCGAGCAGTACTTC. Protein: CASSLQVPRSEQYF.

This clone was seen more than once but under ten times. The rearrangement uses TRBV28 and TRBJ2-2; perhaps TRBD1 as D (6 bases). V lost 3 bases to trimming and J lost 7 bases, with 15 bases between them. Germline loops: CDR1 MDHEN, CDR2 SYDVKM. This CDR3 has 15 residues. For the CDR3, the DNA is TGTGCCAGCAGTTTTGGGACACCCGGATACGGGGAGCTGTTTTTT. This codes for CASSFGTPGYGELFF. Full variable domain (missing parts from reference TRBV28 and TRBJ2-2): DVKVTQSSRYLVKRTGEKVFLECVQDMDHENMFWYRQDPGLGLRLIYFSYDVKMKEKGDIPEGYSVSREKKERFSLILESASTNQTSMYLCASSFGTPGYGELFFGEGSRLTVL.

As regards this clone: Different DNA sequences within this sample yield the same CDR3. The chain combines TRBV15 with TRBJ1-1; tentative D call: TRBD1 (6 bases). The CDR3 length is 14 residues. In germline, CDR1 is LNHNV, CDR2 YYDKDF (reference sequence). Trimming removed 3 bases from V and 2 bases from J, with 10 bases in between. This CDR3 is CATSRDRLNTEAFF. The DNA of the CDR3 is TGTGCCACCAGCAGGGACAGATTAAACACTGAAGCTTTCTTT.

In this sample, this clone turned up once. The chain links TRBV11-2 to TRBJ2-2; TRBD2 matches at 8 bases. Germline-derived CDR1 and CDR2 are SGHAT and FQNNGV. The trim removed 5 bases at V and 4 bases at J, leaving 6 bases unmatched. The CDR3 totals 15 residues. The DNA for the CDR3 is TGTGCCAGCAGCCCTGTAGCGGGGTTCACCGGGGAGCTGTTTTTT. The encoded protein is CASSPVAGFTGELFF.

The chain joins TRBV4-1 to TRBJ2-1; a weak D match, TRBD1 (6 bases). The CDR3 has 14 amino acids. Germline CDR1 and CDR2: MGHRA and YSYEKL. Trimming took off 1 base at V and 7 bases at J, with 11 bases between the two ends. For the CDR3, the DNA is TGCGCCAGCAGCCAAGGAGCCAGGGGAAATGAGCAGTTCTTC. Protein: CASSQGARGNEQFF.

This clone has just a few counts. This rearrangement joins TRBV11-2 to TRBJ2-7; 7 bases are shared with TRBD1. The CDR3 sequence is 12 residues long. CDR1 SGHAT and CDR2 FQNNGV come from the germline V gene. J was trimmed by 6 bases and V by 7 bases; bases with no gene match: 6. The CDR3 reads CASKGRGSEQYF. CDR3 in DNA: TGTGCCAGCAAAGGCAGGGGGAGCGAGCAGTACTTC. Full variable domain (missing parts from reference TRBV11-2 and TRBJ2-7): EAGVAQSPRYKIIEKRQSVAFWCNPISGHATLYWYQQILGQGPKLLIQFQNNGVVDDSQLPKDRFSAERLKGVDSTLKIQPAKLEDSAVYLCASKGRGSEQYFGPGTRLTVT.

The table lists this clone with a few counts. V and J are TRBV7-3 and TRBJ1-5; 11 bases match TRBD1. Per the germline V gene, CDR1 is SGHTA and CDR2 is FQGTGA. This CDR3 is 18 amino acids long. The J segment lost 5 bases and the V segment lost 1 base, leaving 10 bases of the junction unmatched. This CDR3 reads CASSLRHPGTGGDQPQHF. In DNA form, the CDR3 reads TGTGCCAGCAGCTTAAGGCACCCTGGGACAGGGGGAGATCAGCCCCAGCATTTT.

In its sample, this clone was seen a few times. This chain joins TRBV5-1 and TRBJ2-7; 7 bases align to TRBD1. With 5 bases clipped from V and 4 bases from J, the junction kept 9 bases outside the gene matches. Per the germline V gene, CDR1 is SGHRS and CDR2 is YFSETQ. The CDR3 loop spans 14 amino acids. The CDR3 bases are TGCGCCAGCAGGACAGGGCCACTGCCTTACGAGCAGTACTTC. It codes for CASRTGPLPYEQYF.

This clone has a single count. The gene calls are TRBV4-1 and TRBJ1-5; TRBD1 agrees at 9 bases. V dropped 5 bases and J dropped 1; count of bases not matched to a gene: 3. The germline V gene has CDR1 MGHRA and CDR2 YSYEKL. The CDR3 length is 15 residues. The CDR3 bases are TGCGCCAGCAGCTTGACAGGGGGGAGCAATCAGCCCCAGCATTTT. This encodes CASSLTGGSNQPQHF.

Written as DNA, the CDR3 is TGTGCCAGCAGAGTAGCGGGAAGTGAGACCCAGTACTTC. This encodes CASRVAGSETQYF. The chain links TRBV28 to TRBJ2-5, with 8 bases lining up with TRBD2. Trimming took 6 bases from V and 5 from J; bases not matched to a gene: 5. Germline CDR1 and CDR2: MDHEN and SYDVKM. The CDR3 is 13 amino acids. The full variable domain, rest sourced from reference TRBV28 and TRBJ2-5, is DVKVTQSSRYLVKRTGEKVFLECVQDMDHENMFWYRQDPGLGLRLIYFSYDVKMKEKGDIPEGYSVSREKKERFSLILESASTNQTSMYLCASRVAGSETQYFGPGTRLLVL.

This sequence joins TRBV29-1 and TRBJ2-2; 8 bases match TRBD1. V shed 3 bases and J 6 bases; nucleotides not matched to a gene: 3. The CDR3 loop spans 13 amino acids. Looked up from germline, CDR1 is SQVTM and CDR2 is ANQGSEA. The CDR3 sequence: CSVDRGQSGELFF. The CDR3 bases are TGCAGCGTTGACAGGGGGCAATCCGGGGAGCTGTTTTTT.